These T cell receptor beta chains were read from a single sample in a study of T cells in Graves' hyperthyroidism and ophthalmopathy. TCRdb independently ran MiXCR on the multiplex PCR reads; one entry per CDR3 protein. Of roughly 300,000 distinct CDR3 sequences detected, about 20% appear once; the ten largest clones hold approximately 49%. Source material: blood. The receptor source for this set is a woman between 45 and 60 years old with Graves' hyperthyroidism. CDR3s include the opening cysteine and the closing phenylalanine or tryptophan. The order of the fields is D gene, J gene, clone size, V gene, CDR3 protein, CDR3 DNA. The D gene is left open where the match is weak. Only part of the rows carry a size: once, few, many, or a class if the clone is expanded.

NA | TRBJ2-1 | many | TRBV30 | CAWAVFGVREQFF | TGTGCCTGGGCCGTTTTCGGGGTGAGAGAGCAGTTCTTC
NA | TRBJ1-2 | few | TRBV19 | CASRKVDGYGYTF | TGTGCCAGTAGAAAGGTAGACGGCTATGGCTACACCTTC
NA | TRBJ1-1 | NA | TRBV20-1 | CSARPTDNTEAFF | TGCAGTGCTAGACCAACCGATAACACTGAAGCTTTCTTT
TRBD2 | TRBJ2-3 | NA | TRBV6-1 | CASSPGLAGAQYF | TGTGCCAGCAGCCCCGGACTAGCGGGGGCGCAGTATTTT
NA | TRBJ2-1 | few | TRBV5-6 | CASSLETTGRGSNNEQFF | TGTGCCAGCAGCCTTGAGACGACAGGGCGGGGTTCGAACAATGAGCAGTTCTTC
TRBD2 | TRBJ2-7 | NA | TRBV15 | CATSRDQASGRFEGPEQYF | TGTGCCACCAGCAGAGATCAGGCTAGCGGGCGTTTCGAGGGCCCCGAGCAGTACTTC
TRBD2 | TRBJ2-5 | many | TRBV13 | CASSLSGGARETQYF | TGTGCCAGCAGCTTGAGCGGGGGGGCGCGAGAGACCCAGTACTTC
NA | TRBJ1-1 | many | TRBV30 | CAWSPAVEAFF | TGTGCCTGGAGTCCCGCGGTTGAAGCTTTCTTT
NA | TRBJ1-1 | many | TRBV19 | CASSGGGDDTEAFF | TGTGCCAGTAGTGGGGGGGGCGACGACACTGAAGCTTTCTTT
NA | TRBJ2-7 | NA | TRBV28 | CASSLGLLGYEQYF | TGTGCCAGCAGCTTGGGACTCCTAGGCTACGAGCAGTACTTC
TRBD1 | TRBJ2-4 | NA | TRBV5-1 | CASSPTGALQNIQYF | TGTGCCAGCAGCCCAACAGGGGCTCTTCAAAACATTCAGTACTTC